Listed below are T cell receptor beta chains from one sample, sequenced in a study of blood T cell repertoires in COVID-19. TCRdb keeps only in-frame clones here, not all; method: immunoSEQ multiplex PCR. The table shows fewer than 85,000 clones, with roughly 84% occurring only once. Specimen: peripheral blood. The receptors here all came from a man aged 25 to 40 with COVID-19, enrolled during active disease. Each CDR3 is given with its conserved first and last residue. Each record gives: clone size, J gene, D gene, V gene, CDR3 DNA, CDR3 protein. The D gene is left open where the match is weak. Size values are once, few and many counts, or a class for expanded clones, and some rows have none.

- | TRBJ1-1 | TRBD1 | TRBV24-1 | TGTGCCACCAGACCGGGACAGGGGGTAGCTCGGGGTGGATTGACTGAAGCTTTCTTT | CATRPGQGVARGGLTEAFF
- | TRBJ1-4 | - | TRBV3-1/TRBV3-2 | TGTGCCAGCAGGAATCTGGGCTCTAATGAAAAACTGTTTTTT | CASRNLGSNEKLFF
once | TRBJ2-7 | - | TRBV6-5 | TGTGCCAGCTCACCGCGGGCGAGCTACGAGCAGTACTTC | CASSPRASYEQYF
once | TRBJ2-3 | - | TRBV4-2 | TGTGCCAGCAGCCAAGCCGAGAGGACTCAGTACGATACGCAGTATTTT | CASSQAERTQYDTQYF
- | TRBJ2-2 | TRBD2 | TRBV10-1 | TGCGCCAGCAGCGGGACTAGCGGGAGTTTGACCGGGGAGCTGTTTTTT | CASSGTSGSLTGELFF
- | TRBJ2-7 | - | TRBV1 | TGCACCAGCAGCCACCGTACTAGCGGGAGGTTAGTCTACGAGCAGTACTTC | CTSSHRTSGRLVYEQYF
- | TRBJ2-1 | - | TRBV25-1 | TGTGCCAGCAGTCCCCGTAATGAGCAGTTCTTC | CASSPRNEQFF
- | TRBJ1-2 | TRBD1 | TRBV5-4 | TGTGCCAGCAACATAATACCGGGACAGGTGTCCTATGGCTACACCTTC | CASNIIPGQVSYGYTF
- | TRBJ2-3 | - | TRBV7-9 | TGTGCCAGCAGCTTGGGGCCAGATACGCAGTATTTT | CASSLGPDTQYF
- | TRBJ1-2 | TRBD1 | TRBV10-3 | TGTGCCATCAGTGAACCCGGGACAGGGCAAGGGAGGGGCTACACCTTC | CAISEPGTGQGRGYTF
- | TRBJ1-4 | TRBD1 | TRBV5-6 | TGTGCCAGCAGCGCTATGACAGGGTTGCCTAATGAAAAACTGTTTTTT | CASSAMTGLPNEKLFF
once | TRBJ2-6 | - | TRBV19 | TGTGCCAGTAGTACGGCAGGTGGATACTCTGGGGCCAACGTCCTGACTTTC | CASSTAGGYSGANVLTF
once | TRBJ1-5 | TRBD1 | TRBV3-1/TRBV3-2 | TGTGCCAGCAGCCGGACAGGGAACAATCAGCCCCAGCATTTT | CASSRTGNNQPQHF
- | TRBJ2-3 | - | TRBV19 | TGTGCCAGTAGTTTCCGGGAAGATACGCAGTATTTT | CASSFREDTQYF
few | TRBJ2-2 | TRBD2 | TRBV6-4 | TGTGCCAGCAGCCCGGGACTAGCGGACACCGGGGAGCTGTTTTTT | CASSPGLADTGELFF
few | TRBJ2-7 | TRBD1 | TRBV2 | TGTGCCAGCAGTGAGGCCGGGACAGGGCGACACGAGCAGTACTTC | CASSEAGTGRHEQYF
- | TRBJ2-7 | - | TRBV18 | TGTGCCAGCTCACGAACAGGCTCCTACGAGCAGTACTTC | CASSRTGSYEQYF
- | TRBJ1-2 | - | TRBV11-2 | TGTGCCAGCAGCGCCACAGGGTATGGCTACACCTTC | CASSATGYGYTF
- | TRBJ2-1 | TRBD2 | TRBV24-1 | TGTGCCACCAGTGACCCCGGGACTAGCGGGTACAATGAGCAGTTCTTC | CATSDPGTSGYNEQFF
- | TRBJ1-5 | - | TRBV25-1 | TGTGCCAGCAGTGCGGTGGCGGGCCAGCCCCAGCATTTT | CASSAVAGQPQHF
- | TRBJ1-4 | - | TRBV20-1 | TGCAGTGCGGCGGGGGAAAAACTGTTTTTT | CSAAGEKLFF
- | TRBJ1-6 | - | TRBV3-1/TRBV3-2 | TGTGCCAGCAGACACACAGGCTCGGCTTCACCCCTCCACTTT | CASRHTGSASPLHF
few | TRBJ1-2 | TRBD1 | TRBV6-2/TRBV6-3 | TGTGCCAGCAGCTGGACAGGGGGCGATGGCTACACCTTC | CASSWTGGDGYTF
- | TRBJ2-7 | - | TRBV28 | TGTGCCAGCAGTTTGGACTTCGGTCCGAAGTACTTC | CASSLDFGPKYF
once | TRBJ1-2 | TRBD1 | TRBV30 | TGTGCCTGGAGTAGACTCGGGACAGGGAACTATGGCTACACCTTC | CAWSRLGTGNYGYTF
- | TRBJ2-2 | - | TRBV2 | TGTGCCAGCAGTGAACTAGAACTGGAAGAGCTGTTTTTT | CASSELELEELFF
few | TRBJ2-2 | TRBD2 | TRBV7-6 | TGTGCCAGCAGCTTAGAAGGGACTAGCGGGAGGCCAGAGCCGGAGCTGTTTTTT | CASSLEGTSGRPEPELFF
- | TRBJ1-4 | - | TRBV6-5 | TGTGCCAGCAGTTACTCGTCCGGGGGGTTAGGAGAAAAACTGTTTTTT | CASSYSSGGLGEKLFF